These 8 T cell receptor beta chains were all obtained from the same sample, sequenced in a study of blood T cell repertoires in COVID-19. Method: immunoSEQ multiplex PCR; TCRdb's copy keeps in-frame clones and lacks some. The sample records hundreds of thousands of clones, 70% to 90% being singletons. Sequenced input: peripheral blood. These receptors were taken from a human donor in a cohort sampled during active COVID-19.

V gene TRBV4-2 combines with J gene TRBJ2-1, with 10 bases lining up with TRBD2. V lost 4 bases to trimming and J lost 4 bases; unmatched junction nucleotides: 19. This CDR3 has 20 amino acids. Germline-derived CDR1 and CDR2 are LGHNA and YNFKEQ. The CDR3 DNA reads TGTGCCAGCAGCCGAGCCATGGCTAGCGGGGGCTCTAGCCCTTACAATGAGCAGTTCTTC. Protein product: CASSRAMASGGSSPYNEQFF.

The chain uses TRBV11-1 and TRBJ2-7, with 10 bases fitting TRBD1. Trimming took 2 bases from V and 0 from J; bases not matched to a gene: 4. The CDR3 has 16 amino acids. Germline V gene data show CDR1 as SGHAT and CDR2 as FQDESV (reference sequence). CDR3 loop: CASSLRWTGGSYEQYF. The DNA for the CDR3 is TGTGCCAGCAGCTTAAGATGGACAGGGGGCTCCTACGAGCAGTACTTC.

This rearrangement joins TRBV28 to TRBJ1-2; 7 positions match TRBD1. Germline CDR1 reads MDHEN; CDR2 reads SYDVKM. CDR3 length: 13 amino acids. V dropped 8 bases and J dropped 6; count of bases not matched to a gene: 9. The CDR3, as DNA: TGTGCCAGCGTTACCCGGGACAGTCATGGCTACACCTTC. It is translated as CASVTRDSHGYTF.

This chain joins TRBV3-1 (or the pseudogene TRBV3-2) and TRBJ1-2; 11 bases map to TRBD1. Germline trimming cut 5 bases from V and 2 bases from J; bases unmatched to any gene: 22. The CDR3 is made up of 21 amino acids. CDR1 is LGHDT, CDR2 YNNKEL, per germline (reference sequence). The chain's CDR3 is CASSFQHLLWDRGTLNYGYTF. CDR3 nucleotides: TGTGCCAGCAGCTTCCAACATCTACTCTGGGACAGGGGGACTTTGAACTATGGCTACACCTTC.

At least ten counts were recorded for this clone. This chain joins TRBV11-3 and TRBJ1-6; TRBD1 is a possible D gene (5 bases). The ends were cut back, 2 bases at V and 7 bases at J, with 9 bases in the middle. Germline V gives CDR1 SGHNT, CDR2 YENEEA. The CDR3 totals 14 residues. The CDR3 sequence is CASSLSGSNSPLHF. The CDR3 DNA is TGTGCCAGCAGCTTATCAGGGTCCAATTCACCCCTCCACTTT.

This chain joins TRBV5-1 and TRBJ2-7; D is perhaps TRBD1 (6 bases). Germline CDR1 reads SGHRS; CDR2 reads YFSETQ. Trimming removed 3 bases at V and 3 bases at J, with 7 bases between. This CDR3 has 12 amino acids. CDR3 nucleotide sequence: TGCGCCAGCAGCTCGGACAGCTACGAGCAGTACTTC. Translated: CASSSDSYEQYF.

The genes are TRBV5-1 and TRBJ1-1, with 10 bases that match TRBD1. Germline V gene data show CDR1 as SGHRS and CDR2 as YFSETQ. This CDR3 spans 16 amino acids. The trim removed 1 base at V and 1 base at J, leaving 4 bases unmatched. CDR3: CASSLWGTGENTEAFF. DNA for the CDR3: TGCGCCAGCAGCTTGTGGGGGACAGGGGAGAACACTGAAGCTTTCTTT. The full variable domain, rest sourced from reference TRBV5-1 and TRBJ1-1, is KAGVTQTPRYLIKTRGQQVTLSCSPISGHRSVSWYQQTPGQGLQFLFEYFSETQRNKGNFPGRFSGRQFSNSRSEMNVSTLELGDSALYLCASSLWGTGENTEAFFGQGTRLTVV.

The chain couples TRBV27 to TRBJ1-5; no definite D call. Trimming took 3 bases from V and 0 from J, leaving 6 bases between them. The CDR3 contains 14 residues. The germline CDR1 and CDR2 sequences are MNHEY and SMNVEV (reference sequence). CDR3 region: CASSLRDSNQPQHF. As DNA, the CDR3 is TGTGCCAGCAGTTTGCGGGATAGCAATCAGCCCCAGCATTTT.